This TCR beta chain was observed in a study of blood T cell repertoires in COVID-19. Study-wide background: There were acute and convalescent COVID-19 samples, and they came from the United States, Italy and Spain. T cells, B-cell-depleted T cells, or PBMCs supplied cDNA or gDNA.

In the authors' workflow: Nucleated cell number was recorded as an estimate derived from reference gene primer amplification. Assay: immunoSEQ multiplex PCR; the TCRdb copy retains only in-frame clones and omits some. That table furnishes V, J and clone size, whereas the DNA furnished D and trimming. The sample yields approximately 98,000 clones, 65% to 85% seen once. The receptor's source is a woman of 80 years or more with acute or convalescent COVID-19. Sequencing input: peripheral blood.

The CDR3 DNA follows: TGCGCCAGCAGCCCGGCCCCGGGTCGGGACTACGAGCAGTACTTC. It specifies CASSPAPGRDYEQYF. V is TRBV5-1 and J is TRBJ2-7; TRBD2 might be the D (5 bases). V lost 4 bases and J lost 3, with 17 bases in between. CDR1 and CDR2 from the germline V gene are SGHRS and YFSETQ. The CDR3 totals 15 residues.